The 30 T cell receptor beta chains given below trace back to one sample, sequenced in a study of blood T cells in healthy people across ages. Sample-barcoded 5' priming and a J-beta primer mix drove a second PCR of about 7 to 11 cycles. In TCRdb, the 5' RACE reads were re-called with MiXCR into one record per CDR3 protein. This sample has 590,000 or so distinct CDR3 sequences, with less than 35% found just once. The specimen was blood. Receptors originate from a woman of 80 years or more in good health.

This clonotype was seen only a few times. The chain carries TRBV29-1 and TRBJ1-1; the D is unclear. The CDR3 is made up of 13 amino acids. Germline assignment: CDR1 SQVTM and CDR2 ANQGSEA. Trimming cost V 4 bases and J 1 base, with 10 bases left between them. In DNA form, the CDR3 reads TGCAGCGTTGGTGGGGTAGGGAACACTGAAGCTTTCTTT. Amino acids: CSVGGVGNTEAFF.

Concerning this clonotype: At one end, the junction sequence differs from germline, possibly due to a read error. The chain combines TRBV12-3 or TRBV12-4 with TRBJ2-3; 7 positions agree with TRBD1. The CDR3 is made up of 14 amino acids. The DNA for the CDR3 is TGTGCCAGCAGTTCGGGACAGAAAGGGGATGCGCAATATTTT. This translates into CASSSGQKGDAQYF.

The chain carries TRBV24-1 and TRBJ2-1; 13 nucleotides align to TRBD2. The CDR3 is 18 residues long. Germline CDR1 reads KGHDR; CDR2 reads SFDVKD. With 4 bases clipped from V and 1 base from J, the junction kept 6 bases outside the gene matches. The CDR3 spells CATSDSTSGGLSYNEQFF. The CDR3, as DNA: TGTGCCACCAGTGACTCGACTAGCGGGGGGCTTTCCTACAATGAGCAGTTCTTC.

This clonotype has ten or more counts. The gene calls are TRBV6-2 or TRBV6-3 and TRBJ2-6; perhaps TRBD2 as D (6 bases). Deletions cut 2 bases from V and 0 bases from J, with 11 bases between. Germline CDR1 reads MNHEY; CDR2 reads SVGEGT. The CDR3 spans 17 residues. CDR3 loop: CASSYGGLVSGANVLTF. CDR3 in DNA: TGTGCCAGCAGTTACGGGGGACTTGTCTCTGGGGCCAACGTCCTGACTTTC.

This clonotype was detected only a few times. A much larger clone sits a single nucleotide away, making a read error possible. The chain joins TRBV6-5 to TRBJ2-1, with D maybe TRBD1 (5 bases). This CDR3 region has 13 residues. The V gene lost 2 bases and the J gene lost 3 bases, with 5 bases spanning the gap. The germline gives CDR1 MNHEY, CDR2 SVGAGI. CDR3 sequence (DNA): TGTGCCAGCAGTTACGACAGCTACAATGAGCAGTTCTTC. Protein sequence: CASSYDSYNEQFF.

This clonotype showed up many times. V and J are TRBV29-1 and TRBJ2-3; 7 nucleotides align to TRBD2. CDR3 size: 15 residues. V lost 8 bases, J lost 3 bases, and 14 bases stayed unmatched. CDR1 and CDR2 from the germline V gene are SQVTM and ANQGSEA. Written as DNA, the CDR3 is TGCAGCTTTCTCCGCGGGGGTTCTAGGACAGATACGCAGTATTTT. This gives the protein CSFLRGGSRTDTQYF.

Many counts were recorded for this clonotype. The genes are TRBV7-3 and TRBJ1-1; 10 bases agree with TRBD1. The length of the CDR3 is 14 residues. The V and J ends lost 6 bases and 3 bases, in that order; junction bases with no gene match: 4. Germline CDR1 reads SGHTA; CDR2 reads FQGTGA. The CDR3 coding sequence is TGTGCCAGCAGTTGGACAGGGGGAGACACTGAAGCTTTCTTT. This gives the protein CASSWTGGDTEAFF. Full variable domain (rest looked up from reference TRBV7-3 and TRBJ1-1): GAGVSQTPSNKVTEKGKYVELRCDPISGHTALYWYRQSLGQGPEFLIYFQGTGAADDSGLPNDRFFAVRPEGSVSTLKIQRTERGDSAVYLCASSWTGGDTEAFFGQGTRLTVV.

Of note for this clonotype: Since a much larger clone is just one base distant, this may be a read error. CDR3: CSARDRGVNEQYF. CDR3 coding DNA: TGCAGTGCTAGAGATCGCGGGGTCAATGAGCAGTACTTC. This chain uses TRBV20-1 with TRBJ2-7; tentative D call: TRBD2 (6 bases). V lost 0 bases and J lost 7, with 13 bases in between. CDR3 size: 13 residues. Per the germline V gene, CDR1 is DFQATT and CDR2 is SNEGSKA (reference sequence).

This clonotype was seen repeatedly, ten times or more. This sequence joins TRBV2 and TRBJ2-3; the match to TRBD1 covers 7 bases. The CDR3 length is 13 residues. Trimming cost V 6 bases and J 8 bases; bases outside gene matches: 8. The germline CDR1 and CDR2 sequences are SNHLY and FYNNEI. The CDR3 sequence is CASSRTGDLTQYF. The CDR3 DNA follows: TGTGCCAGCAGCCGTACAGGGGACCTTACGCAGTATTTT.

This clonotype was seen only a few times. The CDR3 nucleotides are TGTGCCAGCAGCCAATTACAGGGGAGAGTGGGCACAGATACGCAGTATTTT. Amino acids: CASSQLQGRVGTDTQYF. The rearrangement joins TRBV28 to TRBJ2-3; TRBD1 agrees at 7 bases. Germline V lookup: CDR1 MDHEN, CDR2 SYDVKM. The CDR3 contains 17 residues. V was pared by 6 bases and J by 1 base, with 13 bases of the junction left unmatched.

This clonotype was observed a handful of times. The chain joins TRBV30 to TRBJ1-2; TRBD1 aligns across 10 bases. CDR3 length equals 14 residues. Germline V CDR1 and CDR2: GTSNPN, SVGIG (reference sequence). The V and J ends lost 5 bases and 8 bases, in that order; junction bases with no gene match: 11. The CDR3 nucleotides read TGTGCCTGGGCCTCCGGGACAGGGGTAGGAGGCTACACCTTC. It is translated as CAWASGTGVGGYTF.

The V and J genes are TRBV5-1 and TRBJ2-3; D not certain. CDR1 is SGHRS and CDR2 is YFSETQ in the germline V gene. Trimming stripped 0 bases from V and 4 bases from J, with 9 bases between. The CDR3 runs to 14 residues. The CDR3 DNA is TGCGCCAGCAGCTTGGCCGTATTTCCAGATACGCAGTATTTT. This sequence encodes CASSLAVFPDTQYF.

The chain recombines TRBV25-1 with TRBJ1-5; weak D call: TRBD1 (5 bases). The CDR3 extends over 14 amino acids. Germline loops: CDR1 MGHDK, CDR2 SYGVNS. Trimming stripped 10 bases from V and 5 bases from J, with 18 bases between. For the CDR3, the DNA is TGTGCCATCCCCCGGGGCAGGCACTATCAGCCCCAGCATTTT. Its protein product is CAIPRGRHYQPQHF.

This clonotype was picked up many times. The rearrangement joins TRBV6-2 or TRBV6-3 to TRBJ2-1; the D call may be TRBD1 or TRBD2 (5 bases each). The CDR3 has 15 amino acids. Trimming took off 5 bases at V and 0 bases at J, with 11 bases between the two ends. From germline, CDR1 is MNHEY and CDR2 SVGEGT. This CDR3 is CASSGGPFSYNEQFF. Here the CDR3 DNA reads TGTGCCAGCAGTGGGGGACCATTCTCCTACAATGAGCAGTTCTTC.

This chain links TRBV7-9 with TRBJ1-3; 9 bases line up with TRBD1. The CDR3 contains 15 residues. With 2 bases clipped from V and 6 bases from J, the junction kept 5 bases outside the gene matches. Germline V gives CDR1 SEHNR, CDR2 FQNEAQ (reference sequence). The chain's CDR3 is CASSLFGQGQNTIYF. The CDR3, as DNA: TGTGCCAGCAGCTTATTCGGACAGGGGCAAAACACCATATATTTT.

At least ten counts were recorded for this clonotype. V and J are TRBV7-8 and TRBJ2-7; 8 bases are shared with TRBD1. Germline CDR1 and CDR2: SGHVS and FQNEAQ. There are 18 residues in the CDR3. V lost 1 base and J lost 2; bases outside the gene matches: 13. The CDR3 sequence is CASSLGRSQGASTYEQYF. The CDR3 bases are TGTGCCAGCAGCTTAGGCCGGAGCCAGGGGGCTTCCACCTACGAGCAGTACTTC.

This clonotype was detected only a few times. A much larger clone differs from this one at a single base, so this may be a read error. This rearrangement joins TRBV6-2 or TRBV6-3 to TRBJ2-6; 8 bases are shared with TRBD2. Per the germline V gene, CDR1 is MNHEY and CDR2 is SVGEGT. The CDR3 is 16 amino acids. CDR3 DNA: TGTGCGGCGGGACGCCAGGGACTAGTCGGGGCCAACGTCCGGACTTTC. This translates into CAAGRQGLVGANVRTF.

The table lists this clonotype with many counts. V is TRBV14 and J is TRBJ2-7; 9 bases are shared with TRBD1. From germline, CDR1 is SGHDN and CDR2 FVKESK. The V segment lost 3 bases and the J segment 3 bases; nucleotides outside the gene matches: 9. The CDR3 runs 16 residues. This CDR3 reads CASSHITGGRDYEQYF. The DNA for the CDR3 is TGTGCCAGCAGCCATATTACAGGGGGCCGCGACTACGAGCAGTACTTC.

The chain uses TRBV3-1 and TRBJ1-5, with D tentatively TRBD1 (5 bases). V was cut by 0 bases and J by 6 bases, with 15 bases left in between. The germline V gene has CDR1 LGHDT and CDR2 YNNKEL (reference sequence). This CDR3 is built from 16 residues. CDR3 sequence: CASSQEGWGLCQPQHF. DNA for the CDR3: TGTGCCAGCAGCCAAGAGGGATGGGGGTTGTGTCAGCCCCAGCATTTT.

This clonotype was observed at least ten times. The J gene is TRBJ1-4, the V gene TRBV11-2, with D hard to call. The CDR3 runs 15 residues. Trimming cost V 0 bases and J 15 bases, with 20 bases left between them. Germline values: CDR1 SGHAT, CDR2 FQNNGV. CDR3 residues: CASSLDVTRTDKMFF. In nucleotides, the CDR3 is TGTGCCAGCAGCTTAGATGTCACGCGGACCGACAAAATGTTTTTT.

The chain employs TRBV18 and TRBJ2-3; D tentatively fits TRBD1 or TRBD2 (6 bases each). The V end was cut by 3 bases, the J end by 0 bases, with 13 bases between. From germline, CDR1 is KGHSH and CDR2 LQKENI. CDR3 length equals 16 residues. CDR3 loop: CASSPLGGGSTDTQYF. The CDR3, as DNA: TGTGCCAGCTCACCTCTTGGAGGGGGTAGCACAGATACGCAGTATTTT.

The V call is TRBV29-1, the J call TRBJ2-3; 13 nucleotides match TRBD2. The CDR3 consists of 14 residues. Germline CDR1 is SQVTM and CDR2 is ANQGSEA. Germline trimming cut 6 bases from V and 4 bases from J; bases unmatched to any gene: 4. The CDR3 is CSVRTSGRADTQYF. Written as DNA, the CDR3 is TGCAGCGTCCGGACTAGCGGGAGAGCAGATACGCAGTATTTT.

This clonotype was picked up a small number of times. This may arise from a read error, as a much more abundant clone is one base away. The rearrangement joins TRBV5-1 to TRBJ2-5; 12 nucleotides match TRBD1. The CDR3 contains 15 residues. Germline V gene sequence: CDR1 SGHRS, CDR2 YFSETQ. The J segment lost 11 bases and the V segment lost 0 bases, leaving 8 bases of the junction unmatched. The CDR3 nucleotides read TGCGCCAGCAGCTTGGTGGGACAGGGGGCACATGAGCAGTACTTC. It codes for CASSLVGQGAHEQYF.

The CDR3 DNA sequence: TGTGCCAGCAGCGTAGGAAGGGGACAATACAATGAGCAGTTCTTC. Protein: CASSVGRGQYNEQFF. The chain uses TRBV9 and TRBJ2-1, with D possibly matching TRBD1 (6 bases). This CDR3 spans 15 amino acids. Between the trimmed V and J ends, which lost 0 bases and 4 bases, there was a span of 11 bases. Germline V lookup: CDR1 SGDLS, CDR2 YYNGEE.

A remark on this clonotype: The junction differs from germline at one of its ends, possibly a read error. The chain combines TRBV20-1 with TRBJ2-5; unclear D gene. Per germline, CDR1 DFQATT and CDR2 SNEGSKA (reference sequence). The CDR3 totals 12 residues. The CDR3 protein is CRARDGEYTQYF. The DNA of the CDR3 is TGCAGGGCTAGAGATGGGGAATACACCCAGTACTTC.

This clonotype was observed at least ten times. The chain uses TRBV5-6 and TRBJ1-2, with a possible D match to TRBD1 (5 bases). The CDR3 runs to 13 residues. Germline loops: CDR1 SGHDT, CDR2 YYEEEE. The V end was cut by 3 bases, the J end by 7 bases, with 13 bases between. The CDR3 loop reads CASSYHRRGGYTF. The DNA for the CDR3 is TGTGCCAGCAGCTACCACAGGCGAGGTGGCTACACCTTC. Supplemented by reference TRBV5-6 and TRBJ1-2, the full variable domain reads DAGVTQSPTHLIKTRGQQVTLRCSPKSGHDTVSWYQQALGQGPQFIFQYYEEEERQRGNFPDRFSGHQFPNYSSELNVNALLLGDSALYLCASSYHRRGGYTFGSGTRLTVV.

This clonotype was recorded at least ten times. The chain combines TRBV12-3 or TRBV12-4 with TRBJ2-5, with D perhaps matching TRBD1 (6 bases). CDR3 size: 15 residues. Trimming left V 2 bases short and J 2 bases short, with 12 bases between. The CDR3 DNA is TGTGCCAGCAGTTTAAGGGACACTGCGCAAGAGACCCAGTACTTC. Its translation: CASSLRDTAQETQYF.

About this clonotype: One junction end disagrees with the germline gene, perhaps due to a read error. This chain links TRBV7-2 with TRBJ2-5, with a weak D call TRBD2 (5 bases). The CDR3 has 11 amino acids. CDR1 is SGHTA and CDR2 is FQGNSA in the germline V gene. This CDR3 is CASSFEGSADF. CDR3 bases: TGTGCCAGCAGCTTCGAGGGTTCGGCGGACTTC.

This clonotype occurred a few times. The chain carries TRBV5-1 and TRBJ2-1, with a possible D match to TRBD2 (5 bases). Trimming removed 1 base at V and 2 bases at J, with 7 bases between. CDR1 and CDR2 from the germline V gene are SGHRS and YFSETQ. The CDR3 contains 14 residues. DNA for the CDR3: TGCGCCAGCAGCTTGTCCGGGGCCTACAATGAGCAGTTCTTC. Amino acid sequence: CASSLSGAYNEQFF.

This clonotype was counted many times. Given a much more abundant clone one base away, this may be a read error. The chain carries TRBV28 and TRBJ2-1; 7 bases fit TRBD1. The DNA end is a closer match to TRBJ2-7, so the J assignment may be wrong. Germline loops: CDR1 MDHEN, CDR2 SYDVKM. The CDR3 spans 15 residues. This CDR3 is CASRPFEGAYNEQYF. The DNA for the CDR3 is TGTGCCAGCAGGCCCTTTGAGGGGGCCTACAATGAGCAGTACTTC.